Shown below are 10 T cell receptor beta chains from a single sample sequenced in a study of blood T cell repertoires in COVID-19. This table comes from immunoSEQ multiplex PCR, and its TCRdb copy is limited to in-frame clones, with some not included. The data show approximately 72,000 clones, with roughly 86% seen just once and roughly 14% held by the top ten. Sequencing was carried out using peripheral blood. The receptor set was obtained from a woman between 55 and 75 years old with acute or convalescent COVID-19.

The gene calls are TRBV7-9 and TRBJ2-5; D might be TRBD2 (5 bases). This CDR3 comprises 19 residues. V shed 2 bases and J shed 1 base, with 23 bases lying between them. Germline V gene data show CDR1 as SEHNR and CDR2 as FQNEAQ (reference sequence). The DNA of the CDR3 is TGTGCCAGCAGCTTAAATTTTGGGTGGCGGGCACCCGGCCAAGAGACCCAGTACTTC. It specifies CASSLNFGWRAPGQETQYF.

The rearrangement links TRBV11-2 to TRBJ1-6, with TRBD1 as a possible D gene (6 bases). The germline CDR1 and CDR2 sequences are SGHAT and FQNNGV. There are 14 residues in the CDR3. Trimming took 3 bases from V and 6 from J, leaving 9 bases between them. CDR3 amino acids: CASSLDSGNSPLHF. The CDR3 DNA reads as TGTGCCAGCAGCTTGGACAGTGGTAATTCACCCCTCCACTTT.

This chain links TRBV2 with TRBJ2-1; the match to TRBD1 covers 8 bases. CDR1 is SNHLY and CDR2 is FYNNEI in the germline V gene. There are 11 residues in the CDR3. V lost 6 bases and J lost 15; bases outside the gene matches: 7. The CDR3 protein is CASRDPGQVFF. For the CDR3, the DNA is TGTGCCAGCAGGGACCCGGGACAGGTGTTCTTC.

J is TRBJ2-3 and V is TRBV4-1; D not certain. Germline values: CDR1 MGHRA, CDR2 YSYEKL. This CDR3 spans 13 amino acids. V shed 3 bases and J shed 5 bases, with 9 bases lying between them. The DNA of the CDR3 is TGCGCCAGCAGCCATGCAGGTCGAGATACGCAGTATTTT. It specifies CASSHAGRDTQYF.

The V gene is TRBV19, the J gene TRBJ2-6, with TRBD1 identical over 7 bases. CDR1 LNHDA and CDR2 SQIVND come from the germline V gene (reference sequence). V lost 5 bases and J lost 1; bases outside the gene matches: 11. The CDR3 runs 18 residues. DNA for the CDR3: TGTGCCAGTAGTGGCGAAAGACAGGGTGGTTCTGGGGCCAACGTCCTGACTTTC. Amino acids: CASSGERQGGSGANVLTF.

This chain uses TRBV5-4 with TRBJ2-5; possible D gene TRBD2, 5 bases. Between the trimmed V and J ends, which lost 4 bases and 1 base, there was a span of 8 bases. The CDR3 is made up of 13 amino acids. CDR1 SGHNT and CDR2 YYREEE come from the germline V gene (reference sequence). The CDR3 reads CASSRGSQETQYF. DNA for the CDR3: TGTGCCAGCAGCCGGGGATCCCAAGAGACCCAGTACTTC.

V and J are TRBV5-1 and TRBJ2-1; 12 bases align to TRBD2. Unmatched junction bases numbered 6, after V lost 4 bases and J lost 4 bases. This CDR3 is built from 16 residues. Germline V gene lookup returns CDR1 SGHRS and CDR2 YFSETQ. The CDR3, as DNA: TGCGCCAGCAGCCACTCCGGACTAGCGGGGTACAATGAGCAGTTCTTC. It translates to CASSHSGLAGYNEQFF.

This chain uses TRBV7-9 with TRBJ1-2; a weak D match, TRBD1 (5 bases). Trimming took off 1 base at V and 5 bases at J, with 11 bases between the two ends. Germline lookup yields CDR1 SEHNR and CDR2 FQNEAQ (reference sequence). CDR3 length: 14 residues. The CDR3 DNA sequence: TGTGCCAGCAGCTTAGGACAGCTTGATTATGGCTACACCTTC. As protein: CASSLGQLDYGYTF.

The chain recombines TRBV7-9 with TRBJ1-1, with D possibly matching TRBD1 (5 bases). CDR1 is SEHNR, CDR2 FQNEAQ, per germline (reference sequence). This CDR3 has 13 residues. The ends were cut back, 4 bases at V and 6 bases at J, with 12 bases in the middle. Written as DNA, the CDR3 is TGTGCCAGCAGCTACGGGGGAAGCGCTGAAGCTTTCTTT. It translates to CASSYGGSAEAFF.

This clone was recorded only once. The chain couples TRBV7-7 to TRBJ2-1; the D gene is possibly TRBD1 (6 bases). The CDR3 length is 13 residues. With 3 bases removed from V and 3 bases from J, the gap between germline ends came to 6 bases. Germline-derived CDR1 and CDR2 are SSHAT and FNYEAQ (reference sequence). CDR3 amino acids: CASSLDSYNEQFF. DNA for the CDR3: TGTGCCAGCAGCTTGGACAGCTACAATGAGCAGTTCTTC. Full variable domain (outside the CDR3, taken from reference TRBV7-7 and TRBJ2-1): GAGVSQSPRYKVTKRGQDVTLRCDPISSHATLYWYQQALGQGPEFLTYFNYEAQPDKSGLPSDRFSAERPEGSISTLTIQRTEQRDSAMYRCASSLDSYNEQFFGPGTRLTVL.